This entry concerns a single TCR beta chain. This sample also contains other DNA sequences that code for the same CDR3. The ends were cut back, 7 bases at V and 8 bases at J, with 15 bases in the middle. This CDR3 region has 14 residues. Germline CDR1 is MNHNY and CDR2 is SVGAGI (reference sequence). This record belongs to a study of blood T cell repertoires in COVID-19. For the study at large: Sites in the United States, Italy and Spain provided acute and convalescent COVID-19 samples. In each case, the material was cDNA or gDNA derived from T cells, B-cell-depleted T cells, or PBMCs.

In the original workflow: Amplifying reference gene primers gave estimates of nucleated cell counts. Here immunoSEQ multiplex PCR was the method, and the copy in TCRdb shows in-frame clones only, minus some. V, J and clone size are taken as reported in that table, and D and trimming were inferred from the DNA itself. Among about 220,000 clones listed, over 80% were seen once. The clonotype originates from a human donor in a cohort sampled during active COVID-19. V gene TRBV6-6 combines with J gene TRBJ1-6, with D perhaps TRBD1 (6 bases). Source material: peripheral blood. The CDR3 DNA is TGTGCCAGCATCCAGGGGCTCGCAGATTCACCCCTCCACTTT. As protein: CASIQGLADSPLHF.